The 14 T cell receptor beta chains below were found in one sample sequenced in a study of T cell repertoires in cytomegalovirus infection (dated by TCRdb to about 2019). The instrument given in TCRdb is Illumina HiSeq 1500. Clones were called with MiXCR by TCRdb after fastp trimmed the public reads at Q25, and only in-frame beta chains were retained. Here each entry gathers all rows of one CDR3 protein and keeps the most common genes and DNA. The sample has fewer than 250,000 distinct CDR3 sequences on record, over 20% of them singletons. 18% of the sample is in the top ten clones. The sequenced material came from CD8+ T cells from PBMCs. Every receptor here comes from a human donor in good health (CMV status not recorded). Some clones in this sample may be carry-over from other donors' samples.

V is TRBV29-1 and J is TRBJ1-2, with 8 bases lining up with TRBD1. CDR3 length: 18 amino acids. Germline V lookup: CDR1 SQVTM, CDR2 ANQGSEA. The J segment lost 0 bases and the V segment lost 2 bases, leaving 14 bases of the junction unmatched. CDR3 loop: CSVERFRDRHTPNYGYTF. CDR3 DNA sequence: TGCAGCGTTGAAAGGTTCCGGGACAGGCATACTCCTAACTATGGCTACACCTTC.

This clonotype was counted only a few times. The J gene is TRBJ1-1, the V gene TRBV25-1, with D tentatively TRBD1 (6 bases). Trimming pared 8 bases from V and 3 bases from J, leaving 19 bases between. The CDR3 runs 15 residues. Germline V CDR1 and CDR2: MGHDK, SYGVNS. CDR3 protein: CASVGPGGADTEAFF. The CDR3 DNA is TGTGCCAGCGTCGGTCCGGGGGGGGCGGACACTGAAGCTTTCTTT.

This chain uses TRBV20-1 with TRBJ1-2, with D uncertain. The germline V and J ends were trimmed by 4 bases and 12 bases, with 15 bases remaining between them. Looked up from germline, CDR1 is DFQATT and CDR2 is SNEGSKA (reference sequence). There are 11 residues in the CDR3. This CDR3 is CSATIGPRDTF. CDR3 nucleotide sequence: TGCAGTGCTACAATAGGACCCCGGGACACCTTC.

The chain is built from TRBV20-1 and TRBJ2-3; D might be TRBD2 (5 bases). The V gene lost 2 bases and the J gene lost 3 bases, with 12 bases spanning the gap. The germline gives CDR1 DFQATT, CDR2 SNEGSKA (reference sequence). This CDR3 is built from 14 residues. CDR3 loop: CSARTRVGTDTQYF. The CDR3 DNA is TGCAGTGCTAGAACGAGGGTCGGTACAGATACGCAGTATTTT.

V is TRBV24-1 and J is TRBJ2-3; TRBD2 might be the D (5 bases). V shed 4 bases and J shed 4 bases, with 11 bases lying between them. The CDR3 runs to 14 residues. Germline CDR1 KGHDR, CDR2 SFDVKD. The CDR3 DNA reads TGTGCCACCAGTGACCCCGGACTGGCAGATACGCAGTATTTT. Protein: CATSDPGLADTQYF.

For this clonotype: A much more abundant neighbour one base away suggests this may be a read error. The genes are TRBV7-9 and TRBJ1-2; TRBD1 matches at 7 bases. This CDR3 contains 15 residues. The germline V gene has CDR1 SEHNR and CDR2 FQNEAQ (reference sequence). The CDR3 nucleotides are TGTGCCATCAGCTTAGGGACAGAAGCTAACTATGGCTACACCTTC. Amino acid sequence: CAISLGTEANYGYTF.

This clonotype was seen many times. V usage is TRBV12-3 or TRBV12-4 and J usage is TRBJ1-2; D not certain. Between the trimmed V and J ends, which lost 3 bases and 3 bases, there was a span of 14 bases. The CDR3 extends over 15 amino acids. The CDR3 DNA reads TGTGCCAGCAGTTTCTCTTTAGGTCTTCACTATGGCTACACCTTC. Its translation: CASSFSLGLHYGYTF.

The V call is TRBV14, the J call TRBJ1-2; 8 nucleotides match TRBD1. J was trimmed by 6 bases and V by 5 bases; bases with no gene match: 5. Germline loops: CDR1 SGHDN, CDR2 FVKESK. The CDR3 totals 13 residues. The CDR3 reads CASSTTGVDGYTF. The DNA for the CDR3 is TGTGCCAGCAGCACGACAGGGGTCGATGGCTACACCTTC.

This clonotype was seen a few times. The V gene is TRBV2, the J gene TRBJ2-7; D not certain. This CDR3 is built from 10 residues. Germline loops: CDR1 SNHLY, CDR2 FYNNEI. Trimming shortened V by 3 bases and J by 6 bases, and 3 bases separated the two germline ends. This CDR3 reads CASSDSEQYF. CDR3 nucleotide sequence: TGTGCCAGCAGTGATAGCGAGCAGTACTTC.

The V gene is TRBV29-1, the J gene TRBJ1-1; possibly TRBD1 for D (6 bases). The germline V gene has CDR1 SQVTM and CDR2 ANQGSEA. This CDR3 has 12 residues. The V gene lost 0 bases and the J gene lost 10 bases, with 12 bases spanning the gap. The CDR3 nucleotides read TGCAGCGTTGAAGATCTGACACAGGGAGCTTTCTTT. Encoded protein: CSVEDLTQGAFF.

The chain has TRBV29-1 and TRBJ1-1; weak D call: TRBD1 (5 bases). Germline V gene lookup returns CDR1 SQVTM and CDR2 ANQGSEA. V gave up 1 base and J gave up 1 base, with 10 bases separating them. The CDR3 loop spans 14 amino acids. In DNA form, the CDR3 reads TGCAGCGTTGAAGGGGGACGAGGGAACACTGAAGCTTTCTTT. Its protein product is CSVEGGRGNTEAFF.

This clonotype was counted only a few times. As DNA, the CDR3 is TGTGCCAGCAGCGTAGGGGCAATGGATCATACGCAGTATTTT. Amino acid sequence: CASSVGAMDHTQYF. V and J are TRBV9 and TRBJ2-3, with unresolved D. Germline assignment: CDR1 SGDLS and CDR2 YYNGEE. Trimming took off 0 bases at V and 7 bases at J, with 12 bases between the two ends. The CDR3 is made up of 14 amino acids.

The chain combines TRBV7-9 with TRBJ2-7; 9 bases map to TRBD1. CDR1 is SEHNR, CDR2 FQNEAQ, per germline (reference sequence). J lost 3 bases, V lost 5 bases, and 11 bases had no gene match. The CDR3 is 16 amino acids. CDR3 in amino acids: CASSLRGTGLHYEQYF. CDR3 coding DNA: TGTGCCAGCAGCCTACGCGGGACAGGGTTACACTACGAGCAGTACTTC.

Comment on this clonotype: A read error may account for a junction end that differs from germline. V gene TRBV7-3 combines with J gene TRBJ2-1, with TRBD2 matching over 7 bases. The CDR3 extends over 14 amino acids. Germline assignment: CDR1 SGHTA and CDR2 FQGTGA. In nucleotides, the CDR3 is TGTGTCAGCAGCTCCAGCGGGGCTTACAATGAGCAGTTCTTC. Amino acid sequence: CVSSSSGAYNEQFF.